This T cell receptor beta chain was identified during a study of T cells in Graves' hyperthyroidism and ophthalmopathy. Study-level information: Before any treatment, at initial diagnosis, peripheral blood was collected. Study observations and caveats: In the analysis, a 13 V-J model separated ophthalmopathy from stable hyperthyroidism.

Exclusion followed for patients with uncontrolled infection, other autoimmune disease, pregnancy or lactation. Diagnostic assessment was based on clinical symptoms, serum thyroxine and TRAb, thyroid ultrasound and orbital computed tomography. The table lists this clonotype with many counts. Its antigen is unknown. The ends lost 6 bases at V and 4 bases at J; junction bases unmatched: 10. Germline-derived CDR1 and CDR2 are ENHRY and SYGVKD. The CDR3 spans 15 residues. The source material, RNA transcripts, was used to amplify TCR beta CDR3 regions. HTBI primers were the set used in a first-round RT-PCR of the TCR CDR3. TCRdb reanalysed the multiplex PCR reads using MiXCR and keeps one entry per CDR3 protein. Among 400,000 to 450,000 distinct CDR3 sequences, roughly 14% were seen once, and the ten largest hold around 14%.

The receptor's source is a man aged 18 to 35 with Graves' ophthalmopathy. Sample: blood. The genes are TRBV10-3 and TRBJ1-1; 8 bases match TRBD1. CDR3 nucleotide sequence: TGTGCCATCAGGGACGGGACAGGCTCCTTCACTGAAGCTTTCTTT. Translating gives CAIRDGTGSFTEAFF.